What follows are 32 T cell receptor beta chains derived from one specimen sequenced in a study of T cells in Graves' hyperthyroidism and ophthalmopathy. Amplification targeted TCR beta CDR3 regions from RNA transcripts. First-round RT-PCR of the TCR CDR3 relied on the HTBI primer set. TCRdb analysed the multiplex PCR reads with MiXCR anew, one entry per CDR3 protein. The sample comprises approximately 640,000 distinct CDR3 sequences, 45% of which are singletons, and under 8.5% rests with the top ten. The sequencing input was peripheral blood or thyroid tissue (not recorded which). Receptors originate from an adult man with Graves' disease, either hyperthyroidism or ophthalmopathy (not recorded which).

The V gene is TRBV15, the J gene TRBJ1-3, with 7 bases that match TRBD1. This CDR3 has 18 residues. The J segment lost 0 bases and the V segment lost 1 base, leaving 9 bases of the junction unmatched. Germline-derived CDR1 and CDR2 are LNHNV and YYDKDF (reference sequence). The CDR3 reads CATSRVLGTESSGNTIYF. The CDR3, as DNA: TGTGCCACCAGCAGAGTGCTCGGGACAGAGAGCTCTGGAAACACCATATATTTT.

The chain employs TRBV7-2 and TRBJ2-7; 7 nucleotides line up with TRBD1. There are 15 residues in the CDR3. V was pared by 4 bases and J by 2 bases, with 8 bases of the junction left unmatched. Germline loops: CDR1 SGHTA, CDR2 FQGNSA. The DNA for the CDR3 is TGTGCCAGCAGCTCCTCAGGGGGATCGACCTACGAGCAGTACTTC. Encoded protein: CASSSSGGSTYEQYF.

The rearrangement joins TRBV5-5 to TRBJ1-2; D remains ambiguous. Trimming stripped 4 bases from V and 2 bases from J, with 15 bases between. Looked up from germline, CDR1 is SGHKS and CDR2 is YYEKEE (reference sequence). This CDR3 comprises 15 residues. CDR3 nucleotide sequence: TGTGCCAGCAGCCAAGATAAGGAATGGAACTATGGCTACACCTTC. It specifies CASSQDKEWNYGYTF.

This clonotype was found a few times. This chain links TRBV20-1 with TRBJ2-5; TRBD2 agrees at 12 bases. The CDR3 has 15 residues. The V gene end was trimmed by 3 bases and the J gene end by 4 bases; junction bases not matched to a gene: 6. The V gene's germline CDR1 is DFQATT and CDR2 SNEGSKA (reference sequence). The CDR3: CSASHTSGRRETQYF. CDR3 nucleotides: TGCAGTGCTAGTCACACTAGCGGGAGGCGAGAGACCCAGTACTTC.

This chain uses TRBV9 with TRBJ2-7; 8 bases are a match to TRBD2. Germline assignment: CDR1 SGDLS and CDR2 YYNGEE. The junction had 14 bases not matched to a gene; V was cut back by 4 bases and J by 2 bases. The length of the CDR3 is 17 residues. In DNA form, the CDR3 reads TGTGCCAGCAGCCGCCCTATCGGACTAGCTGACCCCTACGAGCAGTACTTC. It specifies CASSRPIGLADPYEQYF.

This clonotype was recorded at least ten times. The gene calls are TRBV29-1 and TRBJ1-2; no definite D call. Germline V CDR1 and CDR2: SQVTM, ANQGSEA. The CDR3 has 12 residues. V gave up 4 bases and J gave up 5 bases, with 11 bases separating them. In nucleotides, the CDR3 is TGCAGCGTTGGGCCCCGTCTGTATGGCTACACCTTC. It yields the protein CSVGPRLYGYTF.

This chain uses TRBV15 with TRBJ2-7; 10 bases are a match to TRBD2. The ends lost 3 bases at V and 4 bases at J; junction bases unmatched: 9. The length of the CDR3 is 16 residues. Germline loops: CDR1 LNHNV, CDR2 YYDKDF (reference sequence). CDR3 region: CATSSASSGRPYEQYF. The CDR3 DNA sequence: TGTGCCACCAGCAGTGCTAGTAGCGGGAGGCCGTACGAGCAGTACTTC.

In this sample, this clonotype turned up a few times. The chain joins TRBV2 to TRBJ1-1, with TRBD1 matching over 11 bases. The CDR3 is 12 amino acids. CDR1 and CDR2 (germline): SNHLY, FYNNEI. The V gene end was trimmed by 5 bases and the J gene end by 11 bases; junction bases not matched to a gene: 4. DNA for the CDR3: TGTGCCAGCAGTCTCGGACAGGGGGCGGCTTTCTTT. It codes for CASSLGQGAAFF. The entire variable domain, with the rest obtained from reference TRBV2 and TRBJ1-1, is as follows: EPEVTQTPSHQVTQMGQEVILRCVPISNHLYFYWYRQILGQKVEFLVSFYNNEISEKSEIFDDQFSVERPDGSNFTLKIRSTKLEDSAMYFCASSLGQGAAFFGQGTRLTVV.

The V gene is TRBV20-1, the J gene TRBJ2-7; perhaps TRBD1 as D (5 bases). The germline CDR1 and CDR2 sequences are DFQATT and SNEGSKA (reference sequence). There are 11 residues in the CDR3. Trimming left V 7 bases short and J 1 base short, with 8 bases between. The CDR3 bases are TGCAGTGGGACATATTCCTACGAGCAGTACTTC. Its protein is CSGTYSYEQYF.

In the case of this clonotype: Since a much larger clone is just one base distant, this may be a read error. CDR3 sequence reads: CASSFDSGVGTQYF. CDR3 in DNA: TGTGCCAGCAGCTTCGACAGTGGGGTAGGGACCCAGTACTTC. V is TRBV11-2 and J is TRBJ2-5; a possible D gene is TRBD1 (5 bases). The CDR3 contains 14 residues. V was trimmed by 3 bases and J by 7 bases, leaving 15 bases between them. Germline V gene lookup returns CDR1 SGHAT and CDR2 FQNNGV. Complete variable domain (other parts from reference TRBV11-2 and TRBJ2-5): EAGVAQSPRYKIIEKRQSVAFWCNPISGHATLYWYQQILGQGPKLLIQFQNNGVVDDSQLPKDRFSAERLKGVDSTLKIQPAKLEDSAVYLCASSFDSGVGTQYFGPGTRLLVL.

V gene TRBV9 combines with J gene TRBJ2-5; D might be TRBD2 (7 bases). CDR1 is SGDLS, CDR2 YYNGEE, per germline. CDR3 length: 15 residues. V was shortened by 0 bases and J by 2 bases, with 11 bases between the two germline ends. CDR3 in DNA: TGTGCCAGCAGCGTAGAGGGAGGGGGGCAAGAGACCCAGTACTTC. It specifies CASSVEGGGQETQYF.

This clonotype came up once. V gene TRBV10-3 combines with J gene TRBJ2-2, with TRBD2 identical over 7 bases. The CDR3 extends over 14 amino acids. The germline V gene has CDR1 ENHRY and CDR2 SYGVKD. V was pared by 11 bases and J by 1 base, with 7 bases of the junction left unmatched. This CDR3 reads CAVQAGLNTGELFF. The CDR3 region has the DNA TGTGCCGTTCAAGCGGGGTTGAACACCGGGGAGCTGTTTTTT.

The genes are TRBV25-1 and TRBJ2-7, with 7 bases matching TRBD1. This CDR3 is 13 amino acids long. Trimming removed 6 bases from V and 4 bases from J; junction bases left unmatched: 6. CDR1 and CDR2 (germline): MGHDK, SYGVNS. The CDR3 DNA is TGTGCCAGCAGCGGACAGGACAGTTACGAGCAGTACTTC. Protein: CASSGQDSYEQYF.

The chain has TRBV7-9 and TRBJ1-4; weak D call: TRBD1 (5 bases). Germline lookup yields CDR1 SEHNR and CDR2 FQNEAQ (reference sequence). Trimming shortened V by 5 bases and J by 5 bases, and 12 bases separated the two germline ends. The CDR3 extends over 14 amino acids. The CDR3 bases are TGTGCCAGCAGCGTCGACCAGGGCAATGAAAAACTGTTTTTT. It encodes CASSVDQGNEKLFF.

This chain connects TRBV7-2 to TRBJ1-4, with D uncertain. Between the trimmed V and J ends, which lost 3 bases and 3 bases, there was a span of 14 bases. The V gene's germline CDR1 is SGHTA and CDR2 FQGNSA. The CDR3 spans 16 residues. The CDR3 sequence is CASSFQAEWPNEKLFF. In DNA form, the CDR3 reads TGTGCCAGCAGCTTCCAGGCCGAGTGGCCTAATGAAAAACTGTTTTTT. The whole variable domain, remainder taken from reference TRBV7-2 and TRBJ1-4, is GAGVSQSPSNKVTEKGKDVELRCDPISGHTALYWYRQSLGQGLEFLIYFQGNSAPDKSGLPSDRFSAERTGGSVSTLTIQRTQQEDSAVYLCASSFQAEWPNEKLFFGSGTQLSVL.

As to this clonotype: Compared with germline, one end of the junction differs, possibly owing to a read error. This chain links TRBV7-9 with TRBJ1-4, with D possibly being TRBD1 (5 bases). CDR1 SEHNR and CDR2 FQNEAQ come from the germline V gene (reference sequence). This CDR3 comprises 16 residues. The CDR3 nucleotides read TGTGCCAGCAGCCCCCCGGCGGGCAGGGTAAATGAAAAACTGGTTTTT. Its translation: CASSPPAGRVNEKLVF.

This clonotype has ten or more counts. The chain uses TRBV29-1 and TRBJ1-2, with D possibly matching TRBD1 (5 bases). Trimming cost V 2 bases and J 0 bases, with 10 bases left between them. There are 14 residues in the CDR3. The germline CDR1 and CDR2 sequences are SQVTM and ANQGSEA. CDR3 sequence (DNA): TGCAGCGTTGAAAAGGAGACAGCTAACTATGGCTACACCTTC. Its protein product is CSVEKETANYGYTF.

The V gene is TRBV19, the J gene TRBJ1-1; TRBD1 matches at 9 bases. The germline V gene has CDR1 LNHDA and CDR2 SQIVND (reference sequence). The CDR3 has 14 amino acids. Trimming cost V 5 bases and J 4 bases; bases outside gene matches: 5. The CDR3 sequence: CASSWGQGGTEAFF. CDR3 DNA sequence: TGTGCCAGTAGTTGGGGACAGGGTGGCACTGAAGCTTTCTTT.

The chain links TRBV19 to TRBJ2-1, with 10 bases aligning to TRBD1. The CDR3 contains 15 residues. V lost 5 bases and J lost 1; bases outside the gene matches: 2. CDR1 is LNHDA and CDR2 is SQIVND in the germline V gene (reference sequence). The CDR3 DNA follows: TGTGCCAGTAGTCTGGACAGGGGGTCCTACAATGAGCAGTTCTTC. Protein sequence: CASSLDRGSYNEQFF.

This clonotype was seen at least ten times. CDR3 protein: CASSSRTYGYTF. CDR3 nucleotide sequence: TGTGCCAGCAGCTCGAGGACCTATGGCTACACCTTC. The genes are TRBV7-9 and TRBJ1-2; D not certain. Per the germline V gene, CDR1 is SEHNR and CDR2 is FQNEAQ (reference sequence). Trimming took off 4 bases at V and 4 bases at J, with 7 bases between the two ends. The CDR3 has 12 amino acids. Full variable domain (rest looked up from reference TRBV7-9 and TRBJ1-2): DTGVSQNPRHKITKRGQNVTFRCDPISEHNRLYWYRQTLGQGPEFLTYFQNEAQLEKSRLLSDRFSAERPKGSFSTLEIQRTEQGDSAMYLCASSSRTYGYTFGSGTRLTVV.

The rearrangement joins TRBV7-3 to TRBJ1-1; a weak D match, TRBD1 (6 bases). CDR1 is SGHTA, CDR2 FQGTGA, per germline. The V and J ends lost 1 base and 4 bases respectively, with 10 bases between them. The CDR3 sequence is 14 residues long. This chain's CDR3 is CASSLIGGGTEAFF. CDR3 coding DNA: TGTGCCAGCAGCTTAATAGGAGGGGGCACTGAAGCTTTCTTT.

V usage is TRBV10-3 and J usage is TRBJ1-6; no firm D call. The germline gives CDR1 ENHRY, CDR2 SYGVKD. The CDR3 has 12 amino acids. V lost 4 bases and J lost 6, with 4 bases in between. CDR3 sequence reads: CAISAGNSPLHF. Written as DNA, the CDR3 is TGTGCCATCAGTGCGGGTAATTCACCCCTCCACTTT.

The chain carries TRBV2 and TRBJ2-7; D uncertain. Trimming took off 5 bases at V and 3 bases at J, with 20 bases between the two ends. The CDR3 loop spans 16 amino acids. Per germline, CDR1 SNHLY and CDR2 FYNNEI. The CDR3 DNA reads TGTGCCAGCAGTTACTCCCGCACGGACGGCAGCTACGAGCAGTACTTC. Its protein product is CASSYSRTDGSYEQYF.

The chain carries TRBV27 and TRBJ1-6, with no clear D. The germline V gene has CDR1 MNHEY and CDR2 SMNVEV (reference sequence). This CDR3 comprises 14 residues. Deletions cut 0 bases from V and 4 bases from J, with 4 bases between. CDR3: CASSLSGYNSPLHF. As DNA, the CDR3 is TGTGCCAGCAGTTTATCAGGGTATAATTCACCCCTCCACTTT.

This clonotype was seen many times. The chain employs TRBV5-1 and TRBJ2-7; 10 bases are shared with TRBD1. The CDR3 runs 14 residues. The V segment lost 4 bases and the J segment 4 bases; nucleotides outside the gene matches: 5. The germline CDR1 and CDR2 sequences are SGHRS and YFSETQ. CDR3 bases: TGCGCCAGCAGCCTAGACAGGGGGCCGTACGAGCAGTACTTC. It codes for CASSLDRGPYEQYF.

Turning to this clonotype: This CDR3 is missing its conserved last phenylalanine or tryptophan, likely due to a read error. This chain joins TRBV7-2 and TRBJ2-5; 12 bases map to TRBD2. The CDR3 runs 16 residues. Germline V gives CDR1 SGHTA, CDR2 FQGNSA. Germline trimming cut 8 bases from V and 2 bases from J; bases unmatched to any gene: 9. CDR3 residues: CASGPGLAGEQETQYS. CDR3 DNA: TGTGCCAGCGGGCCGGGACTAGCGGGTGAACAAGAGACCCAGTACTCC.

The chain couples TRBV25-1 to TRBJ1-1; D is perhaps TRBD1 (5 bases). V lost 8 bases and J lost 7, with 20 bases in between. The CDR3 contains 14 residues. CDR1 MGHDK and CDR2 SYGVNS come from the germline V gene. CDR3 residues: CASLVGRGGIEAFF. The CDR3 coding sequence is TGTGCCAGCTTAGTGGGGAGGGGCGGGATTGAAGCTTTCTTT.

Concerning this clonotype itself: No conserved phenylalanine or tryptophan ends this CDR3, so it is likely a read error. The DNA is left out, because the CDR3 cannot be placed on it with certainty; the CDR3 is given as TCRdb lists it. This rearrangement joins TRBV10-3 to TRBJ2-6. The CDR3 has 8 amino acids, counting both end residues. Germline assignment: CDR1 ENHRY and CDR2 SYGVKD. This CDR3 reads CAISGQTS.

This chain joins TRBV7-6 and TRBJ1-2; D is perhaps TRBD1 (6 bases). The germline gives CDR1 SGHVS, CDR2 FNYEAQ. Trimming shortened V by 0 bases and J by 8 bases, and 7 bases separated the two germline ends. This CDR3 is built from 12 residues. In DNA form, the CDR3 reads TGTGCCAGCAGCTTAGCTACAGGGGGCTACACCTTC. Amino acids: CASSLATGGYTF. The full variable domain, with the rest looked up from reference TRBV7-6 and TRBJ1-2, is GAGVSQSPRYKVTKRGQDVALRCDPISGHVSLYWYRQALGQGPEFLTYFNYEAQQDKSGLPNDRFSAERPEGSISTLTIQRTEQRDSAMYRCASSLATGGYTFGSGTRLTVV.

Worth noting for this clonotype: This sequence may be a read error, since a much larger clone differs from it by one base. The V and J genes are TRBV20-1 and TRBJ1-5; D possibly corresponds to TRBD1 (5 bases). V shed 5 bases and J shed 0 bases, with 11 bases lying between them. The germline V gene encodes CDR1 DFQATT and CDR2 SNEGSKA (reference sequence). The CDR3 is 14 amino acids. The DNA for the CDR3 is TGCAGTGCTGGCGACAGTAATAGCAATCAGCCCCAGCATTTT. Translated: CSAGDSNSNQPQHF.

This clonotype was seen once. The V call is TRBV19, the J call TRBJ1-6; D is unresolved. This CDR3 region has 13 residues. Germline CDR1 is LNHDA and CDR2 is SQIVND (reference sequence). The V and J ends lost 7 bases and 8 bases respectively, with 12 bases between them. The CDR3 region is CASKEGKDSPLHF. CDR3 DNA: TGTGCCAGTAAGGAGGGCAAGGATTCACCCCTCCACTTT. Using reference TRBV19 and TRBJ1-6 for the parts outside the CDR3, the full variable domain is DGGITQSPKYLFRKEGQNVTLSCEQNLNHDAMYWYRQDPGQGLRLIYYSQIVNDFQKGDIAEGYSVSREKKESFPLTVTSAQKNPTAFYLCASKEGKDSPLHFGNGTRLTVT.

This clonotype was counted once. The chain employs TRBV28 and TRBJ1-3, with 9 bases aligning to TRBD1. In germline, CDR1 is MDHEN, CDR2 SYDVKM. The CDR3 length is 16 residues. J was trimmed by 1 base and V by 4 bases; bases with no gene match: 5. CDR3 coding DNA: TGTGCCAGCAGTTCACAGGGGGCTTCTTCTGGAAACACCATATATTTT. This encodes CASSSQGASSGNTIYF.